This paragraph covers one TCR beta chain sequence. As yet, its antigen is unknown. This sample stems from a study of tumor-infiltrating lymphocytes in primary liver carcinoma. Study-level results: Tumors had a significantly higher top-250-clone fraction than blood (p = 0.039).

Unsorted whole blood supplied the RNA, and germline DNA was extracted too. Constant-region priming of roughly 490 ng total RNA yielded TCR beta cDNA. Generation of the TCR beta libraries relied on three nested multiplex PCR rounds using slightly modified ARM-PCR. For around 9 cycles apiece, the opening two PCR rounds ran with TRBV1-TRBV30 forward primers and a C-beta reverse primer. TCRdb redid the calling of the multiplex PCR reads with MiXCR, one entry per CDR3 protein. The table includes approximately 340,000 distinct CDR3 sequences, roughly two thirds detected once. V lost 5 bases, J lost 7 bases, and 7 bases stayed unmatched. The CDR3 consists of 14 residues. Germline V lookup: CDR1 GTSNPN, CDR2 SVGIG (reference sequence).

The sample comprised peripheral blood. The chain joins TRBV30 to TRBJ2-2, with TRBD2 matching 10 bases. The receptor's source is a man aged 35 to 55 with primary liver carcinoma and hepatitis B virus infection. The CDR3 DNA is TGTGCCTGGGCTAGCGGGAGCTTGTTCGGGGAGCTGTTTTTT. This gives the protein CAWASGSLFGELFF.